This TCR beta chain was obtained from a study of blood T cell repertoires in COVID-19. About the study: T cells, B-cell-depleted T cells, or PBMCs provided the cDNA or gDNA that served as material.

The assay was immunoSEQ multiplex PCR, and TCRdb's table has in-frame clones only and misses some. In the table there are more than 100,000 clones, 82% of which are singletons. V gave up 4 bases and J gave up 3 bases; unmatched junction bases: 1. The CDR3 contains 13 residues. Germline CDR1 is SNHLY and CDR2 is FYNNEI. The V call is TRBV2, the J call TRBJ2-3, with TRBD2 matching over 7 bases. The source is a woman between 65 and 79 years old with acute or convalescent COVID-19. Specimen: peripheral blood. CDR3 nucleotides: TGTGCCAGCAGTGGGGGACTAACAGATACGCAGTATTTT. This translates into CASSGGLTDTQYF.